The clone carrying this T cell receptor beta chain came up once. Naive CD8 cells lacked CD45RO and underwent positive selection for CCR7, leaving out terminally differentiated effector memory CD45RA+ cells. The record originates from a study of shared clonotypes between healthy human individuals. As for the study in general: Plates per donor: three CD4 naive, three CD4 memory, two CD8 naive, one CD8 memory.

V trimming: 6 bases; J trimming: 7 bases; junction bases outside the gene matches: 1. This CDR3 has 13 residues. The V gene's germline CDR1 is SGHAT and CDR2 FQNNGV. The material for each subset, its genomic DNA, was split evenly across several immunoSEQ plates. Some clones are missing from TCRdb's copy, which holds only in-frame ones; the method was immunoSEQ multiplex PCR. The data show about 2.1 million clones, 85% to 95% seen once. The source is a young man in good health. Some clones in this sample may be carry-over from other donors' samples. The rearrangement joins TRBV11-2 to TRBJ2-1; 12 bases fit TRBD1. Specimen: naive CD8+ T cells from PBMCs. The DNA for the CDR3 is TGTGCCAGCAGGGGACAGGGGGCAAATGAGCAGTTCTTC. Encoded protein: CASRGQGANEQFF.